The source of this T cell receptor (beta chain) is a study of Ad26.COV2.S vaccination and SARS-CoV-2 variants. Method: immunoSEQ multiplex PCR; TCRdb's copy keeps in-frame clones and lacks some. The sample lists about half a million clones, 89% occurring once. For this clone: Its antigen is unidentified.

Findings and limits, study-wide: Responses of T cells in total may have been underestimated by the TCR breadth and depth analyses.

As to treatment: some 20 received Ad26.COV2.S at low or high dose, single or two shots; 5 received placebo; per-sample allocation not given. Sampling was done on day 63 after the first vaccine or placebo injection. This TCR was sampled from a person aged 18-65 years who received the Ad26.COV2.S COVID-19 vaccine or a placebo. The source was peripheral blood, collected in a trial of Ad26.COV2.S vaccine versus placebo.

In DNA, the CDR3 is TGTGCCTGGATCACTCCGGCAGGAGGGAACACGTGGGCTTTCTTT. This encodes CAWITPAGGNTWAFF. This rearrangement joins TRBV30 to TRBJ1-1; D not certain. V was trimmed by 4 bases and J by 11 bases, leaving 26 bases between them. Germline V lookup: CDR1 GTSNPN, CDR2 SVGIG (reference sequence). The length of the CDR3 is 15 residues.